This TCR beta chain stems from a study of blood T cell repertoires in COVID-19. Overall study: Samples taken during acute and convalescent COVID-19 were collected in the United States, Italy and Spain. From T cells, B-cell-depleted T cells, or PBMCs came the material, which was cDNA or gDNA.

Germline-derived CDR1 and CDR2 are MNHNS and SASEGT. Losses at the gene ends were 3 bases for V and 3 bases for J; bases not matched to a gene: 5. The length of the CDR3 is 15 residues. Original methodology: The authors estimated nucleated cell counts from reference gene primer amplification. The assay was immunoSEQ multiplex PCR, and TCRdb's table has in-frame clones only and misses some. The DNA was the basis for D and trimming; V, J and clone size are from that table. In the table there are 30,000 to 35,000 clones, around 90% of which are singletons. Sample: peripheral blood. This chain uses TRBV6-1 with TRBJ2-7; 10 nucleotides line up with TRBD2. This receptor was obtained from a man aged 55 to 70 with active COVID-19. CDR3 sequence: CASSEFLAGVYEQYF. CDR3 nucleotide sequence: TGTGCCAGCAGTGAGTTTCTAGCGGGAGTCTACGAGCAGTACTTC.